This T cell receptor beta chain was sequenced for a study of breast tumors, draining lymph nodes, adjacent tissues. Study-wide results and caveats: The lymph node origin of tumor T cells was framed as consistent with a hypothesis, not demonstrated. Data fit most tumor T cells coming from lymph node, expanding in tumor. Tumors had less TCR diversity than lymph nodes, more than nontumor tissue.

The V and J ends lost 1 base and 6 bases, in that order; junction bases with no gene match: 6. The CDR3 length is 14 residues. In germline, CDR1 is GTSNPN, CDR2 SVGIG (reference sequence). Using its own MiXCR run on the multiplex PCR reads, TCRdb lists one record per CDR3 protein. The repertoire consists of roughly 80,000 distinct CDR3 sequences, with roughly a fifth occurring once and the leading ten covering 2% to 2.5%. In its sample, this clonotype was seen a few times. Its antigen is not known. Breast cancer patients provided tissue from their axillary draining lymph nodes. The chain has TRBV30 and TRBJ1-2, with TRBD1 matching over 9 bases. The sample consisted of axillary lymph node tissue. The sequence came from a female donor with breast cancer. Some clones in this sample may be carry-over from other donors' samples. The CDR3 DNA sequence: TGTGCCTGGAGTGCACAGGGGGCAAGTGATGGCTACACCTTC. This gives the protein CAWSAQGASDGYTF.